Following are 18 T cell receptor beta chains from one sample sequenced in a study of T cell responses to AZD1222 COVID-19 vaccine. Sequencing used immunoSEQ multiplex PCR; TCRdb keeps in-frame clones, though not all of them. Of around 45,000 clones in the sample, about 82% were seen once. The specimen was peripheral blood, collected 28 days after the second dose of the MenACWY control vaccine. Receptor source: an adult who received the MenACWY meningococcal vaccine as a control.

CDR3 residues: CASSLSWQGFAGELFF. The CDR3 DNA sequence: TGCGCCAGCAGCTTGTCATGGCAGGGTTTCGCCGGGGAGCTGTTTTTT. The chain links TRBV5-1 to TRBJ2-2; D may be TRBD1 (5 bases). In germline, CDR1 is SGHRS, CDR2 YFSETQ. V was clipped by 1 base and J by 6 bases, with 16 bases between them. This CDR3 is 16 amino acids long.

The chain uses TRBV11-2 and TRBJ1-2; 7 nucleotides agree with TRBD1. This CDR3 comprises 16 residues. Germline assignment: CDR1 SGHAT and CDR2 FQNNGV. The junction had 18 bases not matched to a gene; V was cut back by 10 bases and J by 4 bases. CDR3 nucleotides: TGTGCCACCACTAAGGGGGCAGGGAGGAGAAGCTATGGCTACACCTTC. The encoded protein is CATTKGAGRRSYGYTF.

CDR3 sequence: CASRTGTGNEKLFF. The CDR3 nucleotides are TGTGCCAGCAGGACCGGGACAGGAAATGAAAAACTGTTTTTT. The chain employs TRBV7-9 and TRBJ1-4; 8 nucleotides agree with TRBD1. Germline CDR1 and CDR2: SEHNR and FQNEAQ (reference sequence). The CDR3 runs 14 residues. The ends lost 6 bases at V and 5 bases at J; junction bases unmatched: 5.

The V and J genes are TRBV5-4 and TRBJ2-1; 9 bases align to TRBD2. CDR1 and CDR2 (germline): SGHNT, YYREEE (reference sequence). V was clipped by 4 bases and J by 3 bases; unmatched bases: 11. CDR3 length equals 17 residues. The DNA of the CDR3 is TGTGCCAGCAGCACCCCGGTTAGCGGGAGAGTCTACAATGAGCAGTTCTTC. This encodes CASSTPVSGRVYNEQFF.

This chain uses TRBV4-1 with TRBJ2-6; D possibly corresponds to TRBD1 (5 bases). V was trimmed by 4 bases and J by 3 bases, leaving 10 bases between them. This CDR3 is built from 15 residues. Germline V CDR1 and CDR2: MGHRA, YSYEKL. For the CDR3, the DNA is TGCGCCAGCAGCCGTCAGGGTCTTGGGGCCAACGTCCTGACTTTC. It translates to CASSRQGLGANVLTF.

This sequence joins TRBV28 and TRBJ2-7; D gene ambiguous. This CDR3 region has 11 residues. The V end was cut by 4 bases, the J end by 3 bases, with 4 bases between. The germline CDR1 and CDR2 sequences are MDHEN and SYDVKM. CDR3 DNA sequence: TGTGCCAGCAGTTGGAGCTACGAGCAGTACTTC. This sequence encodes CASSWSYEQYF.

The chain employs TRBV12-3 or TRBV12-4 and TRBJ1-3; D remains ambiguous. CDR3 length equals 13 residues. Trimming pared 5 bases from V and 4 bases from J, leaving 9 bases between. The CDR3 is CASSVWRGNTIYF. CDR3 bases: TGTGCCAGCAGTGTCTGGAGGGGAAACACCATATATTTT.

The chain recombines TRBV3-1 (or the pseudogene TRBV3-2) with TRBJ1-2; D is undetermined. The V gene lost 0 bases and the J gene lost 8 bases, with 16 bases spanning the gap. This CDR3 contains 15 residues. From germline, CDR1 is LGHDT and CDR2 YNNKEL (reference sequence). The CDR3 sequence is CASSQEVRETGGYTF. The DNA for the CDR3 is TGTGCCAGCAGCCAAGAAGTTCGGGAGACGGGAGGCTACACCTTC.

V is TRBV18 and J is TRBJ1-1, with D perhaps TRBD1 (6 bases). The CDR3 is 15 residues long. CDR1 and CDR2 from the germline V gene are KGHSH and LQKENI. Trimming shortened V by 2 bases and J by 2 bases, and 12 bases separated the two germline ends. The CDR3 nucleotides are TGTGCCAGCTCACCAGGACAGAACACTAACACTGAAGCTTTCTTT. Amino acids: CASSPGQNTNTEAFF.

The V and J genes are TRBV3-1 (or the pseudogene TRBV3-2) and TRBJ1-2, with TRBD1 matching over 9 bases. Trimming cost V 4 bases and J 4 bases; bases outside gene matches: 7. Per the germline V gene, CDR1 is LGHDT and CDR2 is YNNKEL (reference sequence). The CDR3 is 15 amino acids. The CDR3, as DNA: TGTGCCAGCAGCCCCTCCGGGACAGGGTCCTATGGCTACACCTTC. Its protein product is CASSPSGTGSYGYTF.

In DNA form, the CDR3 reads TGTGCCAGCAGCCCCCGGACACTAAAAAGAGAAGCTTTCTTT. This codes for CASSPRTLKREAFF. The chain is built from TRBV3-1 (or the pseudogene TRBV3-2) and TRBJ1-1, with D possibly matching TRBD1 (5 bases). CDR3 length equals 14 residues. Deletions cut 4 bases from V and 8 bases from J, with 17 bases between. Germline CDR1 reads LGHDT; CDR2 reads YNNKEL (reference sequence).

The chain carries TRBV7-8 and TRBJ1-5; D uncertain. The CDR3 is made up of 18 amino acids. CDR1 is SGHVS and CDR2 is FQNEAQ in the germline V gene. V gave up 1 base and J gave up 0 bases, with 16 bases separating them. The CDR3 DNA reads TGTGCCAGCAGCTTAGGGGCCAGAACCAGCCATAGCAATCAGCCCCAGCATTTT. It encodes CASSLGARTSHSNQPQHF.

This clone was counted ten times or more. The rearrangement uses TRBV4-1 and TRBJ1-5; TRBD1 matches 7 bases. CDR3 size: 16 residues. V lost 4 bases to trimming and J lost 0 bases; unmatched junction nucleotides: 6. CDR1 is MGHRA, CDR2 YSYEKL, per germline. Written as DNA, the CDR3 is TGCGCCAGCAGCCCCCGACAGGGTCTTAGCAATCAGCCCCAGCATTTT. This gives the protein CASSPRQGLSNQPQHF.

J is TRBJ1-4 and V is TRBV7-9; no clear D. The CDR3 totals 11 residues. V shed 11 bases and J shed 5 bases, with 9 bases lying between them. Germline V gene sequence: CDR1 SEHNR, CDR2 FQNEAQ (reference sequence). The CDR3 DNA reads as TGTGCCGTAAACAACAATGAAAAACTGTTTTTT. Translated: CAVNNNEKLFF.

CDR3 amino acids: CATSDLGQTGELFF. Written as DNA, the CDR3 is TGTGCCACCAGTGACCTAGGACAGACCGGGGAGCTGTTTTTT. The rearrangement joins TRBV24-1 to TRBJ2-2; TRBD1 might be the D (6 bases). There are 14 residues in the CDR3. The V and J ends lost 4 bases and 5 bases respectively, with 10 bases between them. Germline V gene data show CDR1 as KGHDR and CDR2 as SFDVKD.

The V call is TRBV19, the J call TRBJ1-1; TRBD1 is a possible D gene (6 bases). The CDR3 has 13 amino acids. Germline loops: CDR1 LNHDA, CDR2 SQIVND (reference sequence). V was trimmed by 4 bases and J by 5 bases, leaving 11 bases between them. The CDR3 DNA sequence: TGTGCCAGTAGTAACCGACAGGCTACTGAAGCTTTCTTT. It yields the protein CASSNRQATEAFF.

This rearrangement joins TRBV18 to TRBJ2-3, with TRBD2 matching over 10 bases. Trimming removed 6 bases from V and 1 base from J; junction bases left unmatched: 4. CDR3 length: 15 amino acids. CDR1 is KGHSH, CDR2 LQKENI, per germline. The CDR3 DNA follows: TGTGCCAGCTCGCGGGGGACTAGCGGCACAGATACGCAGTATTTT. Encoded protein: CASSRGTSGTDTQYF.

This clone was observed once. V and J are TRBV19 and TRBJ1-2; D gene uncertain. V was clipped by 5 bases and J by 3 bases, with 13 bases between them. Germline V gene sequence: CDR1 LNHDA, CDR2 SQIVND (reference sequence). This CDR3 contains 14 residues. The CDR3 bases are TGTGCCAGTAGTTCGGGATCCCTCGACTATGGCTACACCTTC. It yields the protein CASSSGSLDYGYTF.